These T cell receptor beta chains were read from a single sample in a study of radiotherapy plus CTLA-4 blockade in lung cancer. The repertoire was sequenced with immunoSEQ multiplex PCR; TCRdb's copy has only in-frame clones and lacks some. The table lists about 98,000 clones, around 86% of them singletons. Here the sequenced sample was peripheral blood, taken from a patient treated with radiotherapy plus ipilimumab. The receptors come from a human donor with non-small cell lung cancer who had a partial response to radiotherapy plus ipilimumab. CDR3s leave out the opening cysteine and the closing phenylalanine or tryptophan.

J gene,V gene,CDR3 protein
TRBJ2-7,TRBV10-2,ASSEPTGTSEPSNY
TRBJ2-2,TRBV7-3,ASSPLAGTGGPTLPNTGELF
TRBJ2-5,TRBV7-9,ASSLDPGQGETQY
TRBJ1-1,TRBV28,ASSVQVSNTEAF
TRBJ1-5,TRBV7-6,ASSPDRNNQPQH
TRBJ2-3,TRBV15,ATSRESRSSTDTQY
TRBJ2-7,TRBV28,ASSLRLGVGRGEQY
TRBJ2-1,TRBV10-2,AIAGDNEQF
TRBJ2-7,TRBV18,ASSPFGQVNEQY
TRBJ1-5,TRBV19,ASSINEGNQPQH
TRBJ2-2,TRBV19,ASSKPSGNTGELF
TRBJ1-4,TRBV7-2,ASSLAEGRNEKLF
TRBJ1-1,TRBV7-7,ASSVDRNTEAF
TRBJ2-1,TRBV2,ASGREGLDEQF
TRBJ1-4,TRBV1,TSTLRAGRGDATNEKLF
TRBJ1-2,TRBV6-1,ATLWDRGDFRGYT
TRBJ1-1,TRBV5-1,ASSSRNDRDGAF
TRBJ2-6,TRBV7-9,ASSGGDGLTGANVLT
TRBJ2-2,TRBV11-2,ASSLERGWGPGELF
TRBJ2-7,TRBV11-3,ASTRVGAEREQY
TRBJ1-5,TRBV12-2,ESQPQH
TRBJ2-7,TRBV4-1,ASSLMAGTGSDEQY
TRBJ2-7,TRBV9,ASSAWAESAYEQY
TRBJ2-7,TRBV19,ASSIEDNPAYEQY
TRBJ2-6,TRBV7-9,ASSFGAGSGANVLT
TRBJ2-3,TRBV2,ASKDGRGGNTQY
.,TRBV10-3,AISESGQGILYEQY
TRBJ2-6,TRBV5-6,ASSLGSSGANVLT
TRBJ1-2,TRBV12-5,ASGLVQGTGYT
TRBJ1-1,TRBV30,AWSRTGGTEAF
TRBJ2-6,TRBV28,ASTPGQGSPGANVLT
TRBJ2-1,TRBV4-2,ASSRTGNNEQF
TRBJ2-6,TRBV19,ASRRDRASGANVLT
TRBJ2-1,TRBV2,ASSEQGVSYNEQF
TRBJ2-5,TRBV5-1,ASSFLAANQETQY
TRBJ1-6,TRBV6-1,ASSEGTGRNSPLH
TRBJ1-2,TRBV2,ASIYRSGAGGGYT
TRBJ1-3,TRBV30,AWKQTISGNTIY
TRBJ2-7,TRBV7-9,ASSLARGTATYEQY
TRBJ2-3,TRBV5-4,ASSLYGGRDTQY
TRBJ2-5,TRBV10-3,AISRTAQETQY
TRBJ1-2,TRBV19,ASSISGQGDGYT
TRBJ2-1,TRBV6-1,ASGRDSYNEQF
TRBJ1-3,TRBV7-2,ASRLFQGSGNTIY
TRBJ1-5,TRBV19,ASIPHRDSDQPQH